Listed below are T cell receptor beta chains from one sample, sequenced in a study of blood T cells in healthy people across ages. TCRdb re-derived calls from the 5' RACE reads in MiXCR, one entry per CDR3 protein. The sample lists about 1.4 million distinct CDR3 sequences, around 59% occurring once. Material: blood. Source of these receptors: a man in his late teens or twenties in good health. The CDR3 runs from the conserved cysteine through the conserved F or W. The D gene is left open where the match is weak. Not all rows give a size; the values are once, few, many and, for expanded clones, a class.

>TRBD2|NA|TRBJ2-3|TRBV20-1
CSAPLGLAGADTQYF
TGCAGTGCCCCCCTAGGGCTAGCGGGGGCGGATACGCAGTATTTT
>TRBD2|once|TRBJ2-7|TRBV6-4
CASVGGGDEQYF
TGTGCCAGCGTTGGGGGAGGGGACGAGCAGTACTTC
>NA|NA|TRBJ2-7|TRBV4-3
CASSQTRQVPEQYF
TGCGCCAGCAGCCAAACAAGACAGGTTCCCGAGCAGTACTTC
>NA|few|TRBJ2-3|TRBV20-1
CSAPRARDTQYF
TGCAGTGCCCCTCGCGCGAGAGATACGCAGTATTTT
>TRBD2|NA|TRBJ2-1|TRBV4-2
CASSQEASGNEQFF
TGTGCCAGCAGCCAAGAGGCTAGCGGTAATGAGCAGTTCTTC
>NA|NA|TRBJ1-5|TRBV4-3
CASSQDWADHQPQHF
TGCGCCAGCAGCCAAGATTGGGCAGACCATCAGCCCCAGCATTTT
>TRBD2|NA|TRBJ2-7|TRBV7-2
CASSRSGGASNEQYF
TGTGCCAGCAGCCGGAGCGGGGGGGCCTCCAATGAGCAGTACTTC
>TRBD2|NA|TRBJ2-5|TRBV12-3/TRBV12-4
CASSLPGGAGEQYF
TGTGCCAGCAGTCTCCCCGGGGGGGCAGGGGAGCAGTACTTC
>NA|once|TRBJ2-7|TRBV4-3
CASSQQTDREQYF
TGCGCCAGCAGCCAACAAACCGACAGAGAGCAGTACTTC
>NA|NA|TRBJ1-1|TRBV3-1
CASSQGAVEAFF
TGTGCCAGCAGCCAGGGGGCGGTGGAAGCTTTCTTT
>NA|NA|TRBJ1-1|TRBV28
CASSFYGGGPEAFF
TGTGCCAGCAGTTTCTATGGGGGGGGCCCTGAAGCTTTCTTT
>NA|NA|TRBJ2-1|TRBV2
CASLGADAYNEQFF
TGTGCCAGCTTAGGCGCTGATGCCTACAATGAGCAGTTCTTC
>TRBD2|few|TRBJ2-7|TRBV20-1
CSAIQGLVYEQYF
TGCAGTGCTATCCAGGGACTAGTCTACGAGCAGTACTTC
>NA|once|TRBJ2-6|TRBV12-3/TRBV12-4
CASSPSGAEGANVLTF
TGTGCCAGCAGTCCCTCAGGGGCTGAGGGGGCCAACGTCCTGACTTTC
>TRBD1|NA|TRBJ2-3|TRBV5-1
CASSVDRGDGTDTQYF
TGCGCCAGCAGTGTAGACAGGGGAGACGGGACAGATACGCAGTATTTT
>TRBD2|NA|TRBJ2-3|TRBV7-8
CASSVPSGRQADTQYF
TGTGCCAGCAGTGTCCCTAGCGGGAGACAGGCGGATACGCAGTATTTT
>NA|few|TRBJ2-3|TRBV6-1
CASSESGELGTDTQYF
TGTGCCAGCAGTGAATCTGGGGAACTAGGCACAGATACGCAGTATTTT
>NA|NA|TRBJ1-2|TRBV20-1
CSAKPSYGYTF
TGCAGTGCTAAACCGAGCTATGGCTACACCTTC
>NA|NA|TRBJ2-3|TRBV4-3
CASSQERGGSDTQYF
TGCGCCAGCAGCCAAGAGAGGGGTGGTTCAGATACGCAGTATTTT
>TRBD1|NA|TRBJ1-2|TRBV29-1
CSVEGQGKNGYGYTF
TGCAGCGTTGAGGGACAGGGTAAAAACGGCTATGGCTACACCTTC
>NA|few|TRBJ2-7|TRBV3-1
CASSQAGAPKGEQYF
TGTGCCAGCAGCCAAGCTGGGGCGCCCAAGGGCGAGCAGTACTTC
>NA|NA|TRBJ2-7|TRBV28
CASSLVSLANYEQYF
TGTGCCAGCAGTTTAGTCAGTTTGGCGAACTACGAGCAGTACTTC
>TRBD1|NA|TRBJ2-7|TRBV27
CASSTGGLHSYEQYF
TGTGCCAGCAGCACAGGGGGCCTACACTCCTACGAGCAGTACTTC
>TRBD2|many|TRBJ2-1|TRBV4-3
CASSRGLAGYNEQFF
TGCGCCAGCAGCAGAGGACTAGCTGGTTACAATGAGCAGTTCTTC
>NA|NA|TRBJ1-1|TRBV25-1
CASSPGGPNTEAFF
TGTGCCAGCAGTCCTGGCGGCCCGAACACTGAAGCTTTCTTT
>TRBD1|NA|TRBJ1-6|TRBV20-1
CSARQGARYNSPLHF
TGCAGTGCTCGCCAGGGGGCCCGCTATAATTCACCCCTCCACTTT
>NA|NA|TRBJ1-4|TRBV3-1
CASSHGNRDFFF
TGTGCCAGCAGCCATGGGAATAGGGATTTTTTTTTT